The clone carrying this T cell receptor (beta chain) was seen only a few times. This CDR3 contains 14 residues. V gave up 4 bases and J gave up 5 bases, with 15 bases separating them. The data derive from a study of identical twins. Healthy Caucasian donors formed the entire cohort. MiXCR was run by TCRdb on the 5' RACE reads, yielding one entry per CDR3 protein. The profile shows around 510,000 distinct CDR3 sequences, approximately 15% of them singletons. This sample was shared with a second study, whose subject was yellow fever vaccine responses in identical twins.

The chain has TRBV12-3 or TRBV12-4 and TRBJ2-7; no reliable D call. The sequencing sample was made of CD4+ T cells sorted from blood. The source of this sequence is a woman aged 18 to 35 in good health. DNA for the CDR3: TGTGCCAGCAGTTCCATGATCTTCAATGACGAGCAGTACTTC. It specifies CASSSMIFNDEQYF.